The rows below give T cell receptor beta chains drawn from one sample of a study of CXCR3-negative and CXCR3-positive naive CD8 T cells. For each CDR3 protein, TCRdb gives one entry from its re-call of the 5' RACE reads, without DNA. In all, the sample yields approximately 48,000 distinct CDR3 sequences. Sequenced material: naive CXCR3+ CD8+ T cells from blood. These receptors were taken from a human donor in good health. Some clones in this sample may be carry-over from other donors' samples. CDR3s include the opening cysteine and the closing phenylalanine or tryptophan.

j_call v_call cdr3_aa
TRBJ2-7 TRBV28 CASSLMSYEQYF
TRBJ1-1 TRBV4-3 CASRQGVLNTEAFF
TRBJ2-1 TRBV5-1 CASSLEGGNEQFF
TRBJ2-2 TRBV29-1 CSVDGTGSGELFF
TRBJ2-7 TRBV20-1 CSAMDEQTASYEQYF
TRBJ1-1 TRBV28 CASSLLEGRTEAFF
TRBJ1-1 TRBV6-5 CASSYPGWNTEAFF
TRBJ1-2 TRBV3-1 CASSQDVAGLTYGYTF
TRBJ2-1 TRBV5-5 CASSLSSYNEQFF
TRBJ2-5 TRBV12-3/TRBV12-4 CASGGPGQPQETQYF
TRBJ2-7 TRBV28 CASSSRRAGSSYEQYF
TRBJ2-1 TRBV4-3 CASSIGLAYNEQFF
TRBJ2-5 TRBV15 CATSSDSQETQYF
TRBJ2-7 TRBV7-6 CASRLTSGGPYEQYF
TRBJ1-5 TRBV4-2 CASSLGENQPQHF
TRBJ1-2 TRBV29-1 CSFEDFQGVGYTF
TRBJ2-4 TRBV7-2 CASSLAGQLNLAKNIQYF
TRBJ1-6 TRBV4-3 CASSQDFNSPLHF
TRBJ2-7 TRBV5-1 CASSLPWLGTYEQYF
TRBJ1-5 TRBV28 CASSSGPTLSNQPQHF
TRBJ2-5 TRBV12-5 CASGFPDRGETQYF
TRBJ2-2 TRBV11-2 CASSLSPGLATGELFF
TRBJ2-1 TRBV12-5 CASVLTQGVVGYNEQFF
TRBJ1-1 TRBV30 CAWSVDGWTEAFF
TRBJ2-7 TRBV15 CATSRDSFGQGAYEQYF
TRBJ2-1 TRBV7-9 CASSLNDRSGDEQFF
TRBJ2-3 TRBV5-1 CASSLDRGTTDTQYF
TRBJ1-2 TRBV29-1 CSVGRNYRGDYGYTF
TRBJ1-6 TRBV13 CASSPESGGDLHF
TRBJ2-5 TRBV6-2/TRBV6-3 CASSSGLSGGVQETQYF
TRBJ2-2 TRBV7-6 CASSLVLTGINTGELFF